This T cell receptor (beta chain) was identified during a study of T cells after yellow fever vaccination. In its sample, this clonotype was seen many times. Germline V CDR1 and CDR2: SGHKS, YYEKEE (reference sequence). The CDR3 consists of 14 residues. V was shortened by 4 bases and J by 8 bases, with 13 bases between the two germline ends. In TCRdb, the 5' RACE reads were re-called with MiXCR into one record per CDR3 protein. The table records about 69,000 distinct CDR3 sequences, approximately 6.2% of them present only once. The receptor was isolated from a man between 18 and 35 years old who received the YFV17D yellow fever vaccine. The input for sequencing was CD4+ T cells sorted from PBMCs, taken around 15 days after the first yellow fever vaccination. V usage is TRBV5-5 and J usage is TRBJ1-6, with D possibly TRBD1 on 6 matching bases. As DNA, the CDR3 is TGTGCCAGCAGCATCACAGGGATCGATTCACCCCTCCACTTT. Protein product: CASSITGIDSPLHF.